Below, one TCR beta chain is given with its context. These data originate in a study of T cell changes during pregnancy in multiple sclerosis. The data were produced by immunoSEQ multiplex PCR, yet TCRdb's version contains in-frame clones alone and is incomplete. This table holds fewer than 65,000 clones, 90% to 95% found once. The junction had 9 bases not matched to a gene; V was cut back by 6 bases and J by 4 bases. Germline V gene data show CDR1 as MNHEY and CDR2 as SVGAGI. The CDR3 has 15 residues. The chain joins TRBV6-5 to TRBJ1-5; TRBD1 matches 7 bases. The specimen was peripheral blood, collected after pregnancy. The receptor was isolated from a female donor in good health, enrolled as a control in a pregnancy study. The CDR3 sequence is CASSARQGLNQPQHF. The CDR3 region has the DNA TGTGCCAGCAGCGCTAGACAGGGTCTTAATCAGCCCCAGCATTTT.